These T cell receptor beta chains were read from a single sample in a study of blood T cell repertoires in COVID-19. Repertoires were generated with immunoSEQ multiplex PCR, while TCRdb's copy carries only in-frame clones and drops some. The table has 140,000 to 150,000 clones, approximately 86% seen once; the top ten hold approximately 3.7%. The source material was PBMCs or T cells enriched from blood (not recorded which). These receptors all come from a woman aged 40 to 50 who had been exposed to COVID-19. The CDR3 runs from the conserved cysteine through the conserved F or W. The order of the fields is CDR3 DNA, CDR3 protein, D gene, J gene, V gene, clone size. D genes are given only for firm matches. Expanded clones are given a class, and other clones once, few, many or no size at all.

TGTGCCAGCAGTGCGACAGGTATTAGCACAGATACGCAGTATTTT	CASSATGISTDTQYF	NA	TRBJ2-3	TRBV25-1	NA
TGTGCCAGCAGATATACTGGACAGGTGGCGGAGACCCAGTACTTC	CASRYTGQVAETQYF	TRBD1	TRBJ2-5	TRBV6-6	NA
TGTGCCAGTAGTATTTCCGTAAATCAGCCCCAGCATTTT	CASSISVNQPQHF	NA	TRBJ1-5	TRBV19	NA
TGTGCCAGCAGCGAACCGGGAGCTGGCAATGAGCAGTTCTTC	CASSEPGAGNEQFF	NA	TRBJ2-1	TRBV7-9	NA
TGTGCCAGCAGCCCCAGGGGGTTGGCGGAAAAACTGTTTTTT	CASSPRGLAEKLFF	TRBD1	TRBJ1-4	TRBV6-5	NA
TGTGCCAGCTCACCACGACAGGCGAACACCGGGGAGCTGTTTTTT	CASSPRQANTGELFF	NA	TRBJ2-2	TRBV18	once
TGTGCCAGCGGGGGGTTGGATCTTAACTATGGCTACACCTTC	CASGGLDLNYGYTF	NA	TRBJ1-2	TRBV27	NA
TGTGCCAGCAGCAAAGGGTCCGGGATGAGCACAGATACGCAGTATTTT	CASSKGSGMSTDTQYF	NA	TRBJ2-3	TRBV21-1	NA
TGTGCCACCAGCGGCGGGGGGATAAACTATTTCTACGAGCAGTACTTC	CATSGGGINYFYEQYF	TRBD2	TRBJ2-7	TRBV15	NA
TGTGCCAGCAGCTCCTCCTCCTACGAGCAGTACTTC	CASSSSSYEQYF	NA	TRBJ2-7	TRBV5-5	NA
TGTGCCAGTAGTATAGGTTGGTACAGCTCCTACGAGCAGTACTTC	CASSIGWYSSYEQYF	NA	TRBJ2-7	TRBV19	NA
TGTGCCAGCAGCGTCAACAGGGGTGGAAACACCATATATTTT	CASSVNRGGNTIYF	TRBD1	TRBJ1-3	TRBV9	NA
TGTGCCAGCAGCCAAGGGACAGGGCGCAATGAGCAGTTCTTC	CASSQGTGRNEQFF	TRBD1	TRBJ2-1	TRBV14	NA
TGCGCCAGCAGCTTCGAGGGGGGGTTAACCTACGAGCAGTACTTC	CASSFEGGLTYEQYF	NA	TRBJ2-7	TRBV5-1	NA
TGTGCCAGCAGTGGCAGGGGAACCTACACCTTC	CASSGRGTYTF	NA	TRBJ1-2	TRBV6-2/TRBV6-3	NA
TGTGCCAGCAGCCAAGTCCCCGGGAGCTCTGGAAACACCATATATTTT	CASSQVPGSSGNTIYF	NA	TRBJ1-3	TRBV14	NA
TGTGCCAGCAGTTGGTCGGCGGGAGGATACGAGCAGTACTTC	CASSWSAGGYEQYF	TRBD2	TRBJ2-7	TRBV27	NA
TGTGCCAGCAGTTCCTTAACAGGGGAGGTAGCCAAAAACATTCAGTACTTC	CASSSLTGEVAKNIQYF	NA	TRBJ2-4	TRBV27	NA
TGTGCCAGCAGCTTTACAGGGGTGGGCGAGCAGTACTTC	CASSFTGVGEQYF	TRBD1	TRBJ2-7	TRBV7-9	few
TGTGCCAGCAGCCAAGCGGAAGTTTATGGCTACACCTTC	CASSQAEVYGYTF	NA	TRBJ1-2	TRBV6-5	NA
TGTGCCAGCAGCGTACAGGGTGTTAGATCACCCCTCCACTTT	CASSVQGVRSPLHF	NA	TRBJ1-6	TRBV6-5	NA
TGTGCCAGCAGCCCCCGGGACAGGGCGGGCTATGGCTACACCTTC	CASSPRDRAGYGYTF	TRBD1	TRBJ1-2	TRBV7-9	NA
TGCGCCAGCAGTCTAGGGGTAACTGAAGCTTTCTTT	CASSLGVTEAFF	NA	TRBJ1-1	TRBV10-2	NA
TGCGCCAGCAGCCGAGCCGCTAGCGGGGGGTGGAATGAGCAGTTCTTC	CASSRAASGGWNEQFF	TRBD2	TRBJ2-1	TRBV5-1	NA
TGTGCCAGCAGCCAAGATCTATCGGGGGGCCTTGAGACCCAGTACTTC	CASSQDLSGGLETQYF	NA	TRBJ2-5	TRBV3-1/TRBV3-2	NA
TGTGCCAGCAGCGTAGAGCCGGGGAGAACGAACACCGGGGAGCTGTTTTTT	CASSVEPGRTNTGELFF	NA	TRBJ2-2	TRBV9	NA
TGCGCCAGCAGTGTCGGGACTAGCGGGGGGGCCTCCGCGTATTTT	CASSVGTSGGASAYF	TRBD2	TRBJ2-3	TRBV10-2	NA
TGTGCCAGCTCACCACGACTAGCGGACTACAATGAGCAGTTCTTC	CASSPRLADYNEQFF	TRBD2	TRBJ2-1	TRBV18	NA
TGTGCCAGCTCACCAGGGCAGGACAGGGGCGAGCAGTACTTC	CASSPGQDRGEQYF	TRBD1	TRBJ2-7	TRBV18	NA
TGTGCCAGCAGCCCGTATCAGGGGGCCGGAGTATACGAGCAGTACTTC	CASSPYQGAGVYEQYF	TRBD1	TRBJ2-7	TRBV7-9	NA
TGTGCCAGCAGCCAGCCGGGCGGGGCCTATGGCTACACCTTC	CASSQPGGAYGYTF	NA	TRBJ1-2	TRBV3-1/TRBV3-2	many
TGTGCCAGGAAAAACAGGGGTGCCTATGGCTACACCTTC	CARKNRGAYGYTF	TRBD1	TRBJ1-2	TRBV2	NA
TGTGCCAGCAGCTGGGGCACCGGGACAAATAGCAATCAGCCCCAGCATTTT	CASSWGTGTNSNQPQHF	NA	TRBJ1-5	TRBV5-4	NA
TGTGCCAGCAGTGAGAACAGGGGAGGGGCCAACGTCCTGACTTTC	CASSENRGGANVLTF	TRBD1	TRBJ2-6	TRBV2	once
TGCGCCAGCACTCTCCGGGACTATCAAGAGACCCAGTACTTC	CASTLRDYQETQYF	TRBD2	TRBJ2-5	TRBV10-1	NA
TGTGCCAGCTCACTGGACAGGGGGAACACTGAAGCTTTCTTT	CASSLDRGNTEAFF	TRBD1	TRBJ1-1	TRBV18	few
TGCGCCAGCAGCCGTGGGGGAGGGAAGTCCTACGAGCAGTACTTC	CASSRGGGKSYEQYF	TRBD2	TRBJ2-7	TRBV4-3	NA
TGTGCCAGCAGCTTAGCATCCAGACCAGGGGAGACCCAGTACTTC	CASSLASRPGETQYF	NA	TRBJ2-5	TRBV7-9	NA
TGTGCCAGCAGGCAGGGAAATTCACCCCTCCACTTT	CASRQGNSPLHF	NA	TRBJ1-6	TRBV28	few
TGTGCCAGCAGTAAATACAGGGGGTCGAACACTGAAGCTTTCTTT	CASSKYRGSNTEAFF	TRBD1	TRBJ1-1	TRBV28	few